This T cell receptor (beta chain) is drawn from a study of control samples from healthy donors and cancer patients. The CDR3 spans 15 residues. From germline, CDR1 is SGHRS and CDR2 YFSETQ. Trimming removed 4 bases at V and 7 bases at J, with 17 bases between. Profiling relied on immunoSEQ multiplex PCR, and the TCRdb table lists in-frame clones only, not all of them. The sample records approximately 120,000 clones, around 89% being singletons. This chain connects TRBV5-1 to TRBJ1-4; tentative D call: TRBD1 (5 bases). The origin of this receptor is a woman in her forties or fifties in good health. Sequences were obtained from blood. CDR3 sequence: CASSPDTGPGEKLFF. In DNA, the CDR3 is TGCGCCAGCAGCCCGGACACGGGGCCAGGTGAAAAACTGTTTTTT.